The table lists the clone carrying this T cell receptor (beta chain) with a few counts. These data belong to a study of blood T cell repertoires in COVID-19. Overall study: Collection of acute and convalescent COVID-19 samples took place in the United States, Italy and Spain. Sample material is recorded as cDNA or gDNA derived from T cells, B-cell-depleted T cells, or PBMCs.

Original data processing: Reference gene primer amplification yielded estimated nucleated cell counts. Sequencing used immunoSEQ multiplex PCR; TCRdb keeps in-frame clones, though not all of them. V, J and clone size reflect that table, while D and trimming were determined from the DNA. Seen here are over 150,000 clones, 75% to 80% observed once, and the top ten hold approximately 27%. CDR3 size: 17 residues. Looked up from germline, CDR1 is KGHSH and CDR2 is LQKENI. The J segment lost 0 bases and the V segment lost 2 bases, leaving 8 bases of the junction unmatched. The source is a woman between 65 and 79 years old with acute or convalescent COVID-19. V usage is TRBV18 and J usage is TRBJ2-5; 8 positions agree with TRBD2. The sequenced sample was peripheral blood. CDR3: CASSPTSGGVYQETQYF. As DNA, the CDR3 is TGTGCCAGCTCACCAACTAGCGGAGGAGTGTACCAAGAGACCCAGTACTTC.